This entry lists 14 T cell receptor beta chains sequenced from one sample in a study of CD8+CD57+ T cells in acquired aplastic anemia. CDR3 and TCR beta VDJ profiling relied on a genomic DNA template. TCRdb passed the reads through MiXCR, listing each CDR3 protein once. This sample yields around 200,000 distinct CDR3 sequences, of which 48% are seen a single time; 10% to 15% belongs to the top ten. Before being chosen for sequencing, patients had shown CD8+CD57+ cell expansion by flow cytometry. What was sequenced was sorted CD4+, CD8+, or CD8+CD57+ T cells (not recorded which) from PBMCs. The receptors shown here come from a human donor with aplastic anemia.

The chain links TRBV11-1 to TRBJ2-1; 9 nucleotides line up with TRBD1. The germline V gene encodes CDR1 SGHAT and CDR2 FQDESV (reference sequence). V lost 5 bases and J lost 4; bases outside the gene matches: 6. CDR3 length: 15 amino acids. Here the CDR3 DNA reads TGTGCCAGCAGCCCCGGGACAGGGCCTTACAATGAGCAGTTCTTC. The encoded protein is CASSPGTGPYNEQFF.

The table lists this clonotype with many counts. The rearrangement joins TRBV5-1 to TRBJ1-6; D uncertain. V lost 0 bases and J lost 9, with 13 bases in between. This CDR3 is built from 15 residues. The germline V gene has CDR1 SGHRS and CDR2 YFSETQ. The CDR3, as DNA: TGCGCCAGCAGCTTGGATCCGGGGAACGGTTCACCCCTCCACTTT. This gives the protein CASSLDPGNGSPLHF.

This clonotype was seen a handful of times. The J gene is TRBJ2-1, the V gene TRBV7-9, with D hard to call. Trimming pared 3 bases from V and 8 bases from J, leaving 5 bases between. Germline V gene data show CDR1 as SEHNR and CDR2 as FQNEAQ (reference sequence). The CDR3 length is 11 residues. DNA for the CDR3: TGTGCCAGCAGCTTTAGGGATGAGCAGTTCTTC. Translated, it gives CASSFRDEQFF.

The chain uses TRBV29-1 and TRBJ2-5; the D gene is possibly TRBD1 (6 bases). The germline CDR1 and CDR2 sequences are SQVTM and ANQGSEA. The length of the CDR3 is 15 residues. Trimming pared 0 bases from V and 4 bases from J, leaving 15 bases between. The CDR3 DNA sequence: TGCAGCGTTGAAGATTACAGGGAGCTGGGAGAGACCCAGTACTTC. Translation gives CSVEDYRELGETQYF.

The chain employs TRBV10-3 and TRBJ2-2; D is unresolved. The V gene lost 5 bases and the J gene lost 7 bases, with 5 bases spanning the gap. The germline V gene encodes CDR1 ENHRY and CDR2 SYGVKD. This CDR3 is 11 amino acids long. This chain's CDR3 is CAISTSGELFF. The CDR3 DNA reads TGTGCCATCAGTACAAGCGGGGAGCTGTTTTTT.

The V call is TRBV11-1, the J call TRBJ2-1; D gene ambiguous. The V end was cut by 0 bases, the J end by 9 bases, with 15 bases between. CDR1 and CDR2 (germline): SGHAT, FQDESV (reference sequence). This CDR3 spans 15 amino acids. CDR3 bases: TGTGCCAGCAGCTTAGCCGGTAGCCCCCGTCCTGAGCAGTTCTTC. It encodes CASSLAGSPRPEQFF.

The rearrangement joins TRBV15 to TRBJ2-1; TRBD2 matches 12 bases. The trim removed 8 bases at V and 12 bases at J, leaving 14 bases unmatched. CDR1 is LNHNV, CDR2 YYDKDF, per germline (reference sequence). The length of the CDR3 is 15 residues. CDR3 in amino acids: CATSEGLAGFEGQFF. CDR3 DNA sequence: TGTGCCACCTCAGAGGGACTAGCGGGTTTCGAGGGGCAGTTCTTC.

V is TRBV27 and J is TRBJ1-1; tentative D call: TRBD1 (5 bases). Looked up from germline, CDR1 is MNHEY and CDR2 is SMNVEV (reference sequence). The CDR3 runs 14 residues. The V gene lost 1 base and the J gene lost 1 base, with 7 bases spanning the gap. CDR3 nucleotide sequence: TGTGCCAGCAGTTTATTTCAGGGGAACACTGAAGCTTTCTTT. As protein: CASSLFQGNTEAFF.

This clonotype turned up a few times. A clone one base away is much larger, so this may be a read error. V is TRBV19 and J is TRBJ2-1; 10 bases map to TRBD2. The CDR3 sequence is 16 residues long. V was clipped by 3 bases and J by 12 bases; unmatched bases: 14. In germline, CDR1 is LNHDA, CDR2 SQIVND (reference sequence). The DNA for the CDR3 is TGTGCCAGTAGTATGGGCTTAGCGGGGGGCGGGGCTGGGCAGTTCTTC. This gives the protein CASSMGLAGGGAGQFF.

With regard to this clonotype: This may stem from a read error, because a much larger clone lies one nucleotide away. The genes are TRBV11-2 and TRBJ2-7; tentative D call: TRBD1 (7 bases). This CDR3 spans 16 amino acids. The V end lost 1 base, the J end lost 0 bases, and 13 bases lay between the germline ends. Germline values: CDR1 SGHAT, CDR2 FQNNGV. The CDR3 sequence: CASSLVLRGASYEQYF. Written as DNA, the CDR3 is TGTGCCAGCAGCTTAGTCCTCAGGGGGGCCTCCTACGAGCAGTACTTC.

V usage is TRBV15 and J usage is TRBJ2-7, with D maybe TRBD1 (6 bases). Germline CDR1 and CDR2: LNHNV and YYDKDF (reference sequence). The V gene lost 3 bases and the J gene lost 6 bases, with 12 bases spanning the gap. The CDR3 has 13 residues. CDR3 nucleotides: TGTGCCACCAGCAGGGCAGGGGCGTCCGAGCAGTACTTC. Protein: CATSRAGASEQYF.

A remark on this clonotype: An end of the junction does not agree with germline; a read error may underlie this. V gene TRBV24-1 combines with J gene TRBJ2-5; a possible D gene is TRBD2 (6 bases). Germline lookup yields CDR1 KGHDR and CDR2 SFDVKD. The CDR3 length is 14 residues. Written as DNA, the CDR3 is TGTGCCACCAGTGTTGTGGGGGGTCAAGGGACCCAGTACTTC. It encodes CATSVVGGQGTQYF.

Of note for this clonotype: It may be a read error: a sequence one base away is much more abundant. The V gene is TRBV6-1, the J gene TRBJ2-7, with D tentatively TRBD2 (6 bases). CDR1 and CDR2 (germline): MNHNS, SASEGT. Trimming removed 4 bases from V and 3 bases from J, with 16 bases in between. This CDR3 comprises 15 residues. In DNA form, the CDR3 reads TGTGCCAGCAGTGGTCGCCGGGGGTGGGTCTACGAGCAGTACTTC. Amino acids: CASSGRRGWVYEQYF.

V gene TRBV29-1 combines with J gene TRBJ1-2; TRBD1 matches at 7 bases. Germline V gives CDR1 SQVTM, CDR2 ANQGSEA. The length of the CDR3 is 17 residues. Losses at the gene ends were 4 bases for V and 9 bases for J; bases not matched to a gene: 23. The CDR3: CSVVSRQGSSRLGSYTF. CDR3 nucleotides: TGCAGCGTTGTATCCAGACAGGGTTCGTCGCGGTTGGGGAGCTACACCTTC.